The rows below give T cell receptor beta chains drawn from one sample of a study of breast tumors, draining lymph nodes, adjacent tissues. MiXCR was run by TCRdb on the multiplex PCR reads, yielding one entry per CDR3 protein. Seen here are over 150,000 distinct CDR3 sequences, around 33% observed once, and the top ten hold 4% to 5.5%. The sample consisted of axillary lymph node tissue. The receptors derive from a female donor with breast cancer. Some clones in this sample may be carry-over from other donors' samples. The CDR3 runs from the conserved cysteine through the conserved F or W. Fields, in order: D gene, J gene, V gene, clone size, CDR3 protein, CDR3 DNA. A D gene is named only where the DNA matches it firmly. Rows give clone size only sometimes, using once, few, many, or a class for an expanded clone.

>TRBD2|TRBJ2-5|TRBV7-9|many
CASSLERGVRETQYF
TGTGCCAGCAGCTTAGAGCGGGGGGTCCGGGAGACCCAGTACTTC
>TRBD2|TRBJ2-5|TRBV19|many
CASRGTSRETQYF
TGTGCCAGTAGGGGGACTAGCAGGGAGACCCAGTACTTC
>TRBD2|TRBJ2-5|TRBV19|-
CASISSSGRAQETQYF
TGTGCCAGCATTTCTAGTAGCGGGAGGGCCCAAGAGACCCAGTACTTC
>TRBD2|TRBJ2-7|TRBV28|-
CASNAGLAGFYNYEQYF
TGTGCCAGCAACGCTGGACTAGCGGGATTTTATAACTACGAGCAGTACTTC
>TRBD1|TRBJ2-7|TRBV15|-
CATSRDRGTGNYEQYF
TGTGCCACCAGCAGAGATAGGGGGACAGGGAACTACGAGCAGTACTTC
>-|TRBJ1-4|TRBV3-2|many
CASSQLGPTNEKLFF
TGTGCCAGCAGCCAGTTAGGGCCAACTAATGAAAAACTGTTTTTT
>-|TRBJ1-5|TRBV10-1|many
CASSAGKDQPQHF
TGCGCCAGCAGTGCAGGTAAAGATCAGCCCCAGCATTTT
>TRBD2|TRBJ2-5|TRBV30|many
CAWSSWSGRDGRETQYF
TGTGCCTGGTCATCCTGGAGCGGGAGAGATGGAAGAGAGACCCAGTACTTC
>-|TRBJ1-5|TRBV19|many
CASSIGGGHNQPQHF
TGTGCCAGTAGTATAGGGGGAGGTCACAATCAGCCCCAGCATTTT
>-|TRBJ1-4|TRBV30|many
CAWSGEKLFF
TGTGCCTGGAGTGGGGAAAAACTGTTTTTT
>TRBD2|TRBJ2-7|TRBV5-8|-
CASGSGPGGEQYF
TGTGCCAGCGGCTCTGGTCCCGGGGGGGAGCAGTACTTT
>-|TRBJ2-2|TRBV7-2|-
CASSIQGGELFF
TGTGCCAGCAGCATTCAGGGCGGTGAGCTGTTTTTT
>-|TRBJ1-4|TRBV5-1|many
CASSERTTWGTNEKLFF
TGCGCCAGCAGCGAAAGGACCACCTGGGGCACTAATGAAAAACTGTTTTTT
>-|TRBJ1-3|TRBV2|many
CASSPTGNSGNTIYF
TGTGCCAGCAGCCCTACGGGGAACTCTGGAAACACCATATATTTT
>TRBD1|TRBJ1-2|TRBV24-1|many
CATSDGQGGGYTF
TGTGCCACCAGTGATGGACAGGGTGGTGGCTACACCTTC
>TRBD2|TRBJ2-1|TRBV29-1|many
CSVGTSGKGSSYNEQFF
TGCAGCGTCGGGACTAGCGGGAAGGGGAGCTCCTACAATGAGCAGTTCTTC
>-|TRBJ1-1|TRBV6-6|-
CASSRAENTEAFF
TGTGCCAGCAGTCGGGCTGAGAACACTGAAGCTTTCTTT
>-|TRBJ2-3|TRBV15|-
CATSREVGSGNTDTQYF
TGTGCCACCAGCAGAGAAGTGGGCTCTGGAAACACAGATACGCAGTATTTT
>TRBD2|TRBJ2-7|TRBV4-3|many
CASSQDYGGLAGPYEQYF
TGCGCCAGCAGCCAAGATTACGGGGGACTAGCGGGCCCCTACGAGCAGTACTTC
>TRBD2|TRBJ2-5|TRBV10-3|-
CAISASRSSGEETQYF
TGTGCCATCAGTGCCTCACGATCAAGCGGGGAAGAGACCCAGTACTTC
>-|TRBJ2-3|TRBV28|many
CASSLGVGADTQYF
TGTGCCAGCAGTTTAGGGGTCGGCGCAGATACGCAGTATTTT
>-|TRBJ2-4|TRBV15|many
CATSRENKNIQYF
TGTGCCACCAGCAGAGAGAACAAAAACATTCAGTACTTC
>-|TRBJ2-7|TRBV19|-
CASSPGRDSAYEQYF
TGTGCCAGTAGCCCTGGGAGGGACAGTGCCTACGAGCAGTACTTC
>TRBD1|TRBJ2-7|TRBV5-6|many
CASSLDRGGYEQYF
TGTGCCAGCAGCTTGGACAGGGGTGGCTACGAGCAGTACTTC
>TRBD1|TRBJ1-2|TRBV3-1|few
CTSSQGIRTGNGYTF
TGTACCAGCAGCCAAGGAATAAGGACAGGCAATGGCTACACCTTC
>TRBD2|TRBJ2-5|TRBV7-6|-
CASSWALGREEKVTQYF
TGTGCCAGCAGCTGGGCACTGGGGCGGGAGGAAAAAGTGACCCAGTACTTC
>-|TRBJ2-1|TRBV10-3|-
CAISPSGEQFF
TGTGCCATCTCCCCTTCGGGTGAGCAGTTCTTC
>TRBD2|TRBJ2-6|TRBV20-1|-
CSAVDGTSGANVLTF
TGCAGTGCCGTAGATGGGACTAGCGGGGCCAACGTCCTGACTTTC
>TRBD2|TRBJ2-1|TRBV30|many
CGLAEYNEQFF
TGTGGACTAGCGGAATACAATGAGCAGTTCTTC
>-|TRBJ2-7|TRBV6-2/TRBV6-3|-
CASSYSGTRNSYEQYF
TGTGCCAGCAGTTACTCGGGGACAAGAAATTCCTACGAGCAGTACTTC
>TRBD2|TRBJ2-1|TRBV10-3|many
CAISESATSLGQFF
TGTGCCATCAGTGAGTCGGCGACTAGCTTAGGGCAGTTCTTC
>TRBD1|TRBJ2-1|TRBV12-3/TRBV12-4|-
CASSVTGAVGVNEQFF
TGTGCCAGCAGTGTGACAGGGGCAGTGGGGGTCAATGAGCAGTTCTTC
>TRBD1|TRBJ2-5|TRBV14|many
CASSHGQGVSGETQYF
TGTGCCAGCAGCCACGGACAGGGAGTTTCAGGAGAGACCCAGTACTTC
>-|TRBJ1-4|TRBV19|many
CASSTVVGGFEKLFF
TGTGCCAGTAGTACGGTGGTCGGGGGGTTCGAAAAACTGTTTTTT
>-|TRBJ1-4|TRBV30|-
CAWREDGHSEKLFF
TGTGCCTGGAGAGAGGACGGTCACTCCGAAAAACTGTTTTTT
>-|TRBJ2-2|TRBV6-6|-
CASSPSGTGGELFF
TGTGCCAGCAGTCCTTCCGGGACGGGTGGGGAGCTGTTTTTT
>TRBD2|TRBJ2-3|TRBV6-5|-
CASSYSYLGGSTDTQYF
TGTGCCAGCAGTTACTCGTATCTGGGGGGGAGCACAGATACGCAGTATTTT
>TRBD2|TRBJ2-7|TRBV5-1|many
CASSLVASGSKDEQYF
TGCGCCAGCAGCTTGGTGGCTAGCGGGAGTAAAGACGAGCAGTACTTC
>-|TRBJ2-1|TRBV5-1|many
CASSFDPSYNEQFF
TGCGCCAGCAGCTTCGATCCCTCCTACAATGAGCAGTTCTTC